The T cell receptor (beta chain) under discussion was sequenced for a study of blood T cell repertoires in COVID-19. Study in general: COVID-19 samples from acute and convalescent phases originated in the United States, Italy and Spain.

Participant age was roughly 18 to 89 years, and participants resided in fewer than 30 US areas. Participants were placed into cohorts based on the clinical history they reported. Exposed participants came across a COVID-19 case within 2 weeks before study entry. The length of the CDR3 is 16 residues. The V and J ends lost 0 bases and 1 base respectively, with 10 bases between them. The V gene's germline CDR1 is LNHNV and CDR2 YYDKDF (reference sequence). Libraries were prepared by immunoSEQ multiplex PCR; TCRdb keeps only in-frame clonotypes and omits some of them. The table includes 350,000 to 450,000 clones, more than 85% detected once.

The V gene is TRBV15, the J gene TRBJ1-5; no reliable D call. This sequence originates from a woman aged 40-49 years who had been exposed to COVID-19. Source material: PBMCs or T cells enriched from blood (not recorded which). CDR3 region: CATSRDRSVSNQPQHF. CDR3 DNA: TGTGCCACCAGCAGAGATCGGAGTGTAAGCAATCAGCCCCAGCATTTT. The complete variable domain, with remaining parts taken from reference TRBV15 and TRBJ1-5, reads DAMVIQNPRYQVTQFGKPVTLSCSQTLNHNVMYWYQQKSSQAPKLLFHYYDKDFNNEADTPDNFQSRRPNTSFCFLDIRSPGLGDTAMYLCATSRDRSVSNQPQHFGDGTRLSIL.